The 23 T cell receptor beta chains reported below all come from one sample, sequenced in a study of shared clonotypes between healthy human individuals. Measured with immunoSEQ multiplex PCR; TCRdb has only the in-frame clones, and not every one. The data hold over a million clones, with roughly 96% observed a single time. Sequencing input: naive CD4+ T cells sorted from blood. As for subset: CD45RA+ positively selected. The receptor source for this set is a man younger than 40 in good health.

The gene calls are TRBV9 and TRBJ2-3; the D is unclear. The CDR3 runs to 13 residues. CDR1 is SGDLS and CDR2 is YYNGEE in the germline V gene. Trimming pared 2 bases from V and 6 bases from J, leaving 10 bases between. The CDR3 nucleotides are TGTGCCAGCAGCGTGGCGACGGAGGATACGCAGTATTTT. It specifies CASSVATEDTQYF.

This chain uses TRBV5-1 with TRBJ2-1; TRBD1 matches 12 bases. This CDR3 region has 15 residues. Germline V gene data show CDR1 as SGHRS and CDR2 as YFSETQ. V gave up 2 bases and J gave up 7 bases; unmatched junction bases: 4. The chain's CDR3 is CASSFGTGGRNEQFF. The DNA of the CDR3 is TGCGCCAGCAGCTTCGGGACAGGGGGCAGGAATGAGCAGTTCTTC. Full variable domain (rest looked up from reference TRBV5-1 and TRBJ2-1): KAGVTQTPRYLIKTRGQQVTLSCSPISGHRSVSWYQQTPGQGLQFLFEYFSETQRNKGNFPGRFSGRQFSNSRSEMNVSTLELGDSALYLCASSFGTGGRNEQFFGPGTRLTVL.

V gene TRBV15 combines with J gene TRBJ2-7; 7 bases fit TRBD2. The CDR3 is made up of 16 amino acids. Germline-derived CDR1 and CDR2 are LNHNV and YYDKDF (reference sequence). Losses at the gene ends were 0 bases for V and 3 bases for J; bases not matched to a gene: 8. The CDR3 region is CATSRDTGEGGYEQYF. For the CDR3, the DNA is TGTGCCACCAGCAGAGACACGGGGGAGGGAGGCTACGAGCAGTACTTC.

This rearrangement joins TRBV27 to TRBJ2-2; 7 positions agree with TRBD1. The trim removed 6 bases at V and 5 bases at J, leaving 9 bases unmatched. The CDR3 is 15 amino acids. The germline V gene encodes CDR1 MNHEY and CDR2 SMNVEV (reference sequence). The CDR3 loop reads CASSLQGRRTGELFF. In DNA, the CDR3 is TGTGCCAGCAGCTTACAGGGGCGTCGGACCGGGGAGCTGTTTTTT.

The chain combines TRBV28 with TRBJ1-3, with 7 bases matching TRBD1. The germline CDR1 and CDR2 sequences are MDHEN and SYDVKM. V gave up 10 bases and J gave up 0 bases; unmatched junction bases: 9. The CDR3 is made up of 15 amino acids. The chain's CDR3 is CATLGQLLSGNTIYF. The CDR3 bases are TGTGCCACTCTGGGACAGTTACTCTCTGGAAACACCATATATTTT.

The genes are TRBV28 and TRBJ1-2, with D unclear. Germline V gene sequence: CDR1 MDHEN, CDR2 SYDVKM. V shed 3 bases and J shed 8 bases, with 10 bases lying between them. CDR3 size: 12 residues. Written as DNA, the CDR3 is TGTGCCAGCAGTTTTCTTGTCCGGGGCTACACCTTC. Translated: CASSFLVRGYTF.

The rearrangement joins TRBV5-1 to TRBJ2-3; tentative D call: TRBD2 (6 bases). Trimming cost V 4 bases and J 2 bases, with 14 bases left between them. Germline-derived CDR1 and CDR2 are SGHRS and YFSETQ. The CDR3 totals 15 residues. As DNA, the CDR3 is TGCGCCAGCAGCATGTTACTAGCAAACACAGATACGCAGTATTTT. Protein: CASSMLLANTDTQYF.

The V call is TRBV27, the J call TRBJ2-5, with 11 bases identical to TRBD2. The ends lost 4 bases at V and 4 bases at J; junction bases unmatched: 8. This CDR3 has 16 amino acids. The V gene's germline CDR1 is MNHEY and CDR2 SMNVEV (reference sequence). CDR3 loop: CASSSTRTSGRETQYF. CDR3 sequence (DNA): TGTGCCAGCAGTTCCACTCGGACTAGCGGGCGAGAGACCCAGTACTTC.

The CDR3 here is CASSLTSGIPYEQYF. The CDR3 DNA sequence: TGTGCCAGCAGTTTAACTAGCGGGATTCCCTACGAGCAGTACTTC. The chain employs TRBV28 and TRBJ2-7; TRBD2 matches 10 bases. Trimming cost V 2 bases and J 2 bases; bases outside gene matches: 3. Germline assignment: CDR1 MDHEN and CDR2 SYDVKM. The CDR3 consists of 15 residues.

The V call is TRBV7-2, the J call TRBJ2-5; D possibly corresponds to TRBD2 (6 bases). There are 13 residues in the CDR3. Germline assignment: CDR1 SGHTA and CDR2 FQGNSA. V was shortened by 5 bases and J by 3 bases, with 10 bases between the two germline ends. The CDR3 DNA follows: TGTGCCAGCAGCCCTTTAGCGGAAGAGACCCAGTACTTC. Protein product: CASSPLAEETQYF. The whole variable domain, filled in from reference TRBV7-2 and TRBJ2-5, reads GAGVSQSPSNKVTEKGKDVELRCDPISGHTALYWYRQSLGQGLEFLIYFQGNSAPDKSGLPSDRFSAERTGGSVSTLTIQRTQQEDSAVYLCASSPLAEETQYFGPGTRLLVL.

This chain connects TRBV18 to TRBJ2-7; 7 bases line up with TRBD2. The J segment lost 2 bases and the V segment lost 2 bases, leaving 6 bases of the junction unmatched. Germline CDR1 and CDR2: KGHSH and LQKENI. The CDR3 has 15 amino acids. The CDR3 coding sequence is TGTGCCAGCTCACCAGGACTAGATAGGACCTACGAGCAGTACTTC. Its translation: CASSPGLDRTYEQYF.

The chain couples TRBV28 to TRBJ2-1; the D is unclear. Trimming stripped 6 bases from V and 0 bases from J, with 12 bases between. Germline assignment: CDR1 MDHEN and CDR2 SYDVKM. The CDR3 contains 15 residues. CDR3 in DNA: TGTGCCAGCAGCATCTCCCCCAGCTCCTACAATGAGCAGTTCTTC. As protein: CASSISPSSYNEQFF.

This clone appeared once. The same CDR3 also results from other DNA sequences found in this sample. J is TRBJ1-4 and V is TRBV5-1; no definite D call. Trimming removed 0 bases at V and 5 bases at J, with 8 bases between. The CDR3 spans 14 residues. Germline V gene sequence: CDR1 SGHRS, CDR2 YFSETQ. CDR3 sequence reads: CASSLVAGNEKLFF. The CDR3 nucleotides are TGCGCCAGCAGCTTGGTGGCTGGAAATGAAAAACTGTTTTTT. The whole variable domain, filled in from reference TRBV5-1 and TRBJ1-4, reads KAGVTQTPRYLIKTRGQQVTLSCSPISGHRSVSWYQQTPGQGLQFLFEYFSETQRNKGNFPGRFSGRQFSNSRSEMNVSTLELGDSALYLCASSLVAGNEKLFFGSGTQLSVL.

The chain has TRBV5-1 and TRBJ1-5; perhaps TRBD1 as D (6 bases). CDR1 SGHRS and CDR2 YFSETQ come from the germline V gene. The CDR3 covers 15 residues. The germline V and J ends were trimmed by 4 bases and 7 bases, with 18 bases remaining between them. CDR3 sequence: CASSPETGIGQPQHF. CDR3 coding DNA: TGCGCCAGCAGCCCAGAGACAGGCATCGGGCAGCCCCAGCATTTT.

The V call is TRBV18, the J call TRBJ2-3; D is ambiguous. The CDR3 spans 14 residues. CDR1 is KGHSH, CDR2 LQKENI, per germline. V shed 4 bases and J shed 0 bases, with 8 bases lying between them. The CDR3 here is CASSLTESTDTQYF. The CDR3 coding sequence is TGTGCCAGCTCACTTACGGAGAGCACAGATACGCAGTATTTT.

V and J are TRBV2 and TRBJ1-3; D is perhaps TRBD1 (6 bases). The germline gives CDR1 SNHLY, CDR2 FYNNEI. With 10 bases removed from V and 0 bases from J, the gap between germline ends came to 13 bases. The CDR3 totals 14 residues. The CDR3 nucleotides are TGTGCCACACGACAGGAGAGCTCTGGAAACACCATATATTTT. Translating gives CATRQESSGNTIYF.

The rearrangement joins TRBV28 to TRBJ1-5, with D maybe TRBD1 (6 bases). Germline V gene sequence: CDR1 MDHEN, CDR2 SYDVKM. V was shortened by 5 bases and J by 15 bases, with 17 bases between the two germline ends. This CDR3 contains 12 residues. CDR3 amino acids: CASSPYDRPGHF. CDR3 nucleotide sequence: TGTGCCAGCAGTCCATACGACAGGCCCGGGCATTTT.

The rearrangement uses TRBV11-2 and TRBJ2-7; D unresolved. Germline V gene data show CDR1 as SGHAT and CDR2 as FQNNGV. V dropped 2 bases and J dropped 4 bases, with 18 bases sitting between them. The CDR3 has 16 residues. CDR3 protein: CASSLSPQGSGYEQYF. CDR3 sequence (DNA): TGTGCCAGCAGCTTATCCCCACAAGGATCGGGTTACGAGCAGTACTTC. The variable domain in full, with the rest retrieved from reference TRBV11-2 and TRBJ2-7, is EAGVAQSPRYKIIEKRQSVAFWCNPISGHATLYWYQQILGQGPKLLIQFQNNGVVDDSQLPKDRFSAERLKGVDSTLKIQPAKLEDSAVYLCASSLSPQGSGYEQYFGPGTRLTVT.

This chain joins TRBV5-1 and TRBJ2-2; perhaps TRBD1 as D (7 bases). CDR1 is SGHRS, CDR2 YFSETQ, per germline. There are 14 residues in the CDR3. With 5 bases removed from V and 4 bases from J, the gap between germline ends came to 12 bases. CDR3 sequence reads: CASRWQGGTGELFF. DNA for the CDR3: TGCGCCAGCAGATGGCAGGGGGGCACCGGGGAGCTGTTTTTT.

The rearrangement uses TRBV18 and TRBJ1-3; D might be TRBD1 (5 bases). Trimming took off 6 bases at V and 0 bases at J, with 15 bases between the two ends. There are 16 residues in the CDR3. Germline V gene sequence: CDR1 KGHSH, CDR2 LQKENI. CDR3 DNA sequence: TGTGCCAGCTCTGTTGACTACAGGCTCTCTGGAAACACCATATATTTT. Its protein is CASSVDYRLSGNTIYF.

The CDR3 coding sequence is TGTGCCAGCAGTTTGGTCGGTTGGGAGACCCAGTACTTC. It is translated as CASSLVGWETQYF. The chain is built from TRBV28 and TRBJ2-5; D uncertain. Trimming took off 3 bases at V and 5 bases at J, with 10 bases between the two ends. The germline gives CDR1 MDHEN, CDR2 SYDVKM. The CDR3 consists of 13 residues.

This clone was detected only a few times. The genes are TRBV30 and TRBJ1-1; D remains unclear. Germline V CDR1 and CDR2: GTSNPN, SVGIG (reference sequence). CDR3 length: 12 amino acids. V shed 2 bases and J shed 4 bases, with 8 bases lying between them. CDR3 DNA sequence: TGTGCCTGGAGTAGGTTGAGCACTGAAGCTTTCTTT. It is translated as CAWSRLSTEAFF.

The V call is TRBV2, the J call TRBJ2-7; 9 bases are shared with TRBD1. The CDR3 spans 15 residues. Germline lookup yields CDR1 SNHLY and CDR2 FYNNEI. J lost 3 bases, V lost 6 bases, and 9 bases had no gene match. In DNA form, the CDR3 reads TGTGCCAGCAGGGCTTACCGGGACAGGGTCTACGAGCAGTACTTC. Residues: CASRAYRDRVYEQYF.